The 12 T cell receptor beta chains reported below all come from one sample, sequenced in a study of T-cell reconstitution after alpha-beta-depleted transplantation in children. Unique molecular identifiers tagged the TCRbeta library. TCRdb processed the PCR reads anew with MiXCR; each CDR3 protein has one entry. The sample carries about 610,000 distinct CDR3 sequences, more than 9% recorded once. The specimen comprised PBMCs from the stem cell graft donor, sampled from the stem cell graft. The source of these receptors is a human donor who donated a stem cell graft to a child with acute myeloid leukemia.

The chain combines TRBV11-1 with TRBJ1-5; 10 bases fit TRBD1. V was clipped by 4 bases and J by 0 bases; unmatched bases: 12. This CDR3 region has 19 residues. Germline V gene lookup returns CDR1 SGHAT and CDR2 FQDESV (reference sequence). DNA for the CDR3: TGTGCCAGCAGCTCTCGGCGGGACAGGGGCGCGTTTAGCAATCAGCCCCAGCATTTT. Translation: CASSSRRDRGAFSNQPQHF.

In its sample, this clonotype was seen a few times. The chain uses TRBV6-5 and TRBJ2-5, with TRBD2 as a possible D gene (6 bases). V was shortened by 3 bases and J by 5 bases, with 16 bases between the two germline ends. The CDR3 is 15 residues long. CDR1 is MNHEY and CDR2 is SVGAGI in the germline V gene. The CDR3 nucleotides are TGTGCCAGCAGTTATCACGGGACCAGCGGGGAGACCCAGTACTTC. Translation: CASSYHGTSGETQYF.

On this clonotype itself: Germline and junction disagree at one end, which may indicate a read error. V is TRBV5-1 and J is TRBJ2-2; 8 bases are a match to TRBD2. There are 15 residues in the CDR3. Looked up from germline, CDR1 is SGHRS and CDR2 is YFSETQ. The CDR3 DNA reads TGCGCCAGCAGATTGGACGGGAGGGTCGCCGGGGAGCTGTTTTTT. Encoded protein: CASRLDGRVAGELFF.

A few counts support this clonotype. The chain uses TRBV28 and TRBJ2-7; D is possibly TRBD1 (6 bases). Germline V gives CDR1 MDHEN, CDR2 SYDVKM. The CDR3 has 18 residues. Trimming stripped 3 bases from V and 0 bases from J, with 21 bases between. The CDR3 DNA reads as TGTGCCAGCAGTTTGCTTATAAAACTGACAGGTTTCTCCTACGAGCAGTACTTC. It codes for CASSLLIKLTGFSYEQYF.

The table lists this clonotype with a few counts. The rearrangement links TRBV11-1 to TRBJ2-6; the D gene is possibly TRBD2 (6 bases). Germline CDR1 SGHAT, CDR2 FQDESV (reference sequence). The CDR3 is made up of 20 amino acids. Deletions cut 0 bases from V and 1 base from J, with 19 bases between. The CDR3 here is CASSLAAGGDSPSGANVLTF. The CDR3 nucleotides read TGTGCCAGCAGCTTAGCAGCCGGGGGTGACAGCCCATCTGGGGCCAACGTCCTGACTTTC.

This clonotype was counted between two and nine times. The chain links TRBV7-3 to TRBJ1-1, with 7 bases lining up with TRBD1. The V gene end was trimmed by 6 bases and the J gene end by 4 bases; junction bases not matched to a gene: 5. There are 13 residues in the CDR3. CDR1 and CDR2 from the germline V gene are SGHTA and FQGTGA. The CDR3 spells CASSRRQGTEAFF. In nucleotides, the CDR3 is TGTGCCAGCAGTCGCCGACAGGGCACTGAAGCTTTCTTT.

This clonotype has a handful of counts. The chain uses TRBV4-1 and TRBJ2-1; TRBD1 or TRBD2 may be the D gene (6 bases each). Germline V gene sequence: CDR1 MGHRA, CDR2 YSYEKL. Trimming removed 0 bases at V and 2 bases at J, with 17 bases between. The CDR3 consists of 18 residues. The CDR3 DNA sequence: TGCGCCAGCAGCCAAGAACAGGGTGGTGCGGGAACCTACAATGAGCAGTTCTTC. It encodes CASSQEQGGAGTYNEQFF.

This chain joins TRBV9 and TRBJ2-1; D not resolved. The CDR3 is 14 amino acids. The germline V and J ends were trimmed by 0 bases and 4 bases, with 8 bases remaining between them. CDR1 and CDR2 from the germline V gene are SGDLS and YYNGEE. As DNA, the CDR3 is TGTGCCAGCAGCGTAGCGACGAGATACAATGAGCAGTTCTTC. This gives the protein CASSVATRYNEQFF. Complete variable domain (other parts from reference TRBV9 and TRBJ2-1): DSGVTQTPKHLITATGQRVTLRCSPRSGDLSVYWYQQSLDQGLQFLIQYYNGEERAKGNILERFSAQQFPDLHSELNLSSLELGDSALYFCASSVATRYNEQFFGPGTRLTVL.

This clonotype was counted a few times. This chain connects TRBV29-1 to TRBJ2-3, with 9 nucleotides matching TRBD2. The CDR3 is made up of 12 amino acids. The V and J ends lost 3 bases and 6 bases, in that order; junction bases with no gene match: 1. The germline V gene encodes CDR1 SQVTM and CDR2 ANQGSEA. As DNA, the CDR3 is TGCAGCGTTGATAGCGGGAGTGATACGCAGTATTTT. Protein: CSVDSGSDTQYF.

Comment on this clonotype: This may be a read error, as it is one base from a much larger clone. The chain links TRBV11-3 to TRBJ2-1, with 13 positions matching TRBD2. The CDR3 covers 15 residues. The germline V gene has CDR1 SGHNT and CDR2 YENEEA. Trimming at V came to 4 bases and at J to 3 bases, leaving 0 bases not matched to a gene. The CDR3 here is CASSWTSGSYNEQFF. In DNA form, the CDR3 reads TGTGCCAGCAGCTGGACTAGCGGGAGCTACAATGAGCAGTTCTTC.

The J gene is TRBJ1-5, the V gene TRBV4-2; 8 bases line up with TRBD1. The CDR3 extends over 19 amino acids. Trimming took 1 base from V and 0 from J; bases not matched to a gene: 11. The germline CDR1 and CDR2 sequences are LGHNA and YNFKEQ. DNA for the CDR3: TGTGCCAGCAGCCAAGTTCGTACAGGGGGTTTCGGTAGCAATCAGCCCCAGCATTTT. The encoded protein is CASSQVRTGGFGSNQPQHF.

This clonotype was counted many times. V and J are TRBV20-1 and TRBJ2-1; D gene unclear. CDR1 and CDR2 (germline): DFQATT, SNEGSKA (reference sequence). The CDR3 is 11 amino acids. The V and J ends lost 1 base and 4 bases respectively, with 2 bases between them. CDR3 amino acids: CSARGYNEQFF. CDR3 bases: TGCAGTGCTAGAGGATACAATGAGCAGTTCTTC.